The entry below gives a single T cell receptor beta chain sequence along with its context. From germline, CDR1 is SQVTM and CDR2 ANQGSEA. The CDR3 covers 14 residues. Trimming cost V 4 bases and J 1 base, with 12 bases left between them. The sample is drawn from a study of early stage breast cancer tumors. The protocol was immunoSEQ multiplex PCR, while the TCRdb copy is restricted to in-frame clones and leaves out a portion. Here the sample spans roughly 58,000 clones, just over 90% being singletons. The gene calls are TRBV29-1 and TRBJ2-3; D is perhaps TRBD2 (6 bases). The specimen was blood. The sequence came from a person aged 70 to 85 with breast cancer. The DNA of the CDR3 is TGCAGCGTTGGTGAAGCGGGTGGCACAGATACGCAGTATTTT. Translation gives CSVGEAGGTDTQYF.